Shown below are 5 T cell receptor beta chains from a single sample sequenced in a study of blood T cell repertoires in COVID-19. Only in-frame clones appear in the TCRdb table, and some are missing; sequencing was by immunoSEQ multiplex PCR. Counted here are 210,000 or so clones, roughly 89% occurring once; the ten biggest clones make up 5.5% to 7.5%. Source material: peripheral blood. Receptors were obtained from a middle-aged man with acute or convalescent COVID-19.

Details on this clone: A junction boundary mismatches the germline segment, possibly from a read error. This chain uses TRBV13 with TRBJ1-2, with a possible D match to TRBD1 (5 bases). This CDR3 has 17 residues. Germline CDR1 reads PRHDT; CDR2 reads FYEKMQ (reference sequence). CDR3 loop: CASSLGSLGQGTYGYTF. DNA of the CDR3: TGTGCCAGCAGCCTAGGGTCATTGGGGCAGGGAACCTATGGCTACACCTTC.

This sequence joins TRBV6-5 and TRBJ2-7; 10 bases are shared with TRBD2. Germline lookup yields CDR1 MNHEY and CDR2 SVGAGI. The trim removed 7 bases at V and 2 bases at J, leaving 8 bases unmatched. CDR3 length equals 15 residues. In DNA form, the CDR3 reads TGTGCCAGCAAAGAGCTAGCGGGGGCCACCTACGAGCAGTACTTC. Protein product: CASKELAGATYEQYF.

The gene calls are TRBV29-1 and TRBJ2-7, with D possibly TRBD2 on 6 matching bases. The CDR3 covers 11 residues. Trimming shortened V by 4 bases and J by 6 bases, and 10 bases separated the two germline ends. Germline V CDR1 and CDR2: SQVTM, ANQGSEA. In DNA form, the CDR3 reads TGCAGCGTTGGTGTGGGGGGCGAGCAGTACTTC. It encodes CSVGVGGEQYF.

V gene TRBV5-6 combines with J gene TRBJ2-5, with 7 bases fitting TRBD1. Per germline, CDR1 SGHDT and CDR2 YYEEEE. The CDR3 extends over 13 amino acids. Trimming removed 4 bases from V and 2 bases from J; junction bases left unmatched: 2. This CDR3 is CASSQGQQETQYF. The CDR3 DNA follows: TGTGCCAGCAGCCAGGGACAGCAAGAGACCCAGTACTTC. Full variable domain (missing parts from reference TRBV5-6 and TRBJ2-5): DAGVTQSPTHLIKTRGQQVTLRCSPKSGHDTVSWYQQALGQGPQFIFQYYEEEERQRGNFPDRFSGHQFPNYSSELNVNALLLGDSALYLCASSQGQQETQYFGPGTRLLVL.

The rearrangement links TRBV3-1 (or the pseudogene TRBV3-2) to TRBJ1-2; D is unresolved. The CDR3 spans 13 residues. Trimming shortened V by 0 bases and J by 3 bases, and 5 bases separated the two germline ends. The germline V gene has CDR1 LGHDT and CDR2 YNNKEL (reference sequence). The CDR3 loop is CASSQDHDYGYTF. The CDR3 DNA reads as TGTGCCAGCAGCCAAGACCATGACTATGGCTACACCTTC.